This T cell receptor beta chain comes out of a study of T cells in Graves' hyperthyroidism and ophthalmopathy. Uncontrolled infection, other autoimmune disease, pregnancy and lactation each barred patients from inclusion. In making diagnoses, clinical symptoms, serum thyroxine and TRAb, thyroid ultrasound and orbital computed tomography were all used. Germline V gives CDR1 DFQATT, CDR2 SNEGSKA (reference sequence). The CDR3 consists of 14 residues. General study results and limits: Blood held most thyroid clonotypes expanded above 0.001 frequency.

TCR beta CDR3 region amplification was performed from RNA transcripts. The TCR CDR3 was amplified in a first-round RT-PCR using the HTBI primer set. TCRdb fed the multiplex PCR reads into MiXCR, producing one record per CDR3 protein. The table records around 620,000 distinct CDR3 sequences, just over 45% of them present only once. Details on this clonotype: Its target is unknown. Compared with germline, one end of the junction differs, possibly owing to a read error.

The sequence derives from an adult woman with Graves' disease, either hyperthyroidism or ophthalmopathy (not recorded which). The specimen was peripheral blood or thyroid tissue (not recorded which). The rearrangement joins TRBV20-1 to TRBJ2-1, with D tentatively TRBD1 (7 bases). This CDR3 is CSARDSSSYNEQFF. In nucleotides, the CDR3 is TGCAGTGCGCGGGACAGCTCTTCCTACAATGAGCAGTTCTTT.